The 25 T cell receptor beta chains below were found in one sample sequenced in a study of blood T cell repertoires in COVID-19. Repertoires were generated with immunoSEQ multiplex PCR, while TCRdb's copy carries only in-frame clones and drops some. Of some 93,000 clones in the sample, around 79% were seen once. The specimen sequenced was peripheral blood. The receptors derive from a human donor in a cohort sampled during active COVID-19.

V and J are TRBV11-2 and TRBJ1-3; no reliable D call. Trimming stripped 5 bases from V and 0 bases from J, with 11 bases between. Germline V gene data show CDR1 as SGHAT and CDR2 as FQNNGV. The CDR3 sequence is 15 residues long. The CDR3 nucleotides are TGTGCCAGCAGCCCCCTCGCGAGCTCTGGAAACACCATATATTTT. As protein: CASSPLASSGNTIYF.

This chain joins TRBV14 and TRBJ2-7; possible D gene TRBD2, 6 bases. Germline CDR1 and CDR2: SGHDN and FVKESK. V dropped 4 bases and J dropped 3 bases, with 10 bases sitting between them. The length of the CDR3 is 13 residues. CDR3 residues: CASSRDLGYEQYF. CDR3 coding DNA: TGTGCCAGCAGCCGGGACTTAGGCTACGAGCAGTACTTC.

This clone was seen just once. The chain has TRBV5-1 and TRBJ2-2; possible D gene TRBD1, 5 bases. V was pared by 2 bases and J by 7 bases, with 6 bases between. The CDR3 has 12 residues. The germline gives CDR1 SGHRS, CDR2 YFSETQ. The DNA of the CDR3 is TGCGCCAGCAGCTTCCAGGGCGGGGAGCTGTTTTTT. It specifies CASSFQGGELFF.

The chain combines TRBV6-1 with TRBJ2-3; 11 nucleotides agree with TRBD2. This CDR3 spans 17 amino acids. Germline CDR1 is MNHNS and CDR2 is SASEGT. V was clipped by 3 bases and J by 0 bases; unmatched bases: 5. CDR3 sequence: CASSDRLAGPSTDTQYF. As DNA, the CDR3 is TGTGCCAGCAGTGATCGACTAGCGGGGCCTAGCACAGATACGCAGTATTTT.

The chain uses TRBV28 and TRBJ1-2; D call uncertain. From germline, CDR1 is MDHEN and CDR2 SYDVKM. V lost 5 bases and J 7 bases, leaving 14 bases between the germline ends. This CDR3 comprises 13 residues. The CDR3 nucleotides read TGTGCCAGCAGTCCCAACCGCGCTTTTGGCTACACCTTC. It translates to CASSPNRAFGYTF.

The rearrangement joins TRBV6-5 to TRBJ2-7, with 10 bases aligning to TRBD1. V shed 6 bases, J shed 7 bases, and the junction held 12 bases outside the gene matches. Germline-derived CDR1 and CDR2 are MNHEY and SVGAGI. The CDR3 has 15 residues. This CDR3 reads CASRPGTGAFAEQYF. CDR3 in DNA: TGTGCCAGCAGACCCGGGACAGGGGCCTTCGCGGAGCAGTACTTC.

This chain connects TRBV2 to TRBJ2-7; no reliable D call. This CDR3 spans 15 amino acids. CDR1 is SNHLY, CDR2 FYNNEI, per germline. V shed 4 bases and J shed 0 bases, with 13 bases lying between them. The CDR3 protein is CASSVGPPSSYEQYF. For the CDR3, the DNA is TGTGCCAGCAGTGTTGGTCCTCCGAGCTCCTACGAGCAGTACTTC.

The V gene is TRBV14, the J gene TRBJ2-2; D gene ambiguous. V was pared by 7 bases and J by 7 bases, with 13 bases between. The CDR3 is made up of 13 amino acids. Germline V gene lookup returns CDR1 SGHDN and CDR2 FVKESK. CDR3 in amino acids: CASTSFRNGELFF. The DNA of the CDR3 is TGTGCCAGCACCTCCTTCAGGAACGGGGAGCTGTTTTTT.

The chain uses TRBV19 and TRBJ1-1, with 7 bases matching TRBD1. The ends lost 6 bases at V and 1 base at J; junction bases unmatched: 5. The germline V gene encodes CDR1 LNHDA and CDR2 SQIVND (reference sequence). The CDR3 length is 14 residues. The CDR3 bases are TGTGCCAGTAGGAGACAGGGACAGAACACTGAAGCTTTCTTT. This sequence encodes CASRRQGQNTEAFF.

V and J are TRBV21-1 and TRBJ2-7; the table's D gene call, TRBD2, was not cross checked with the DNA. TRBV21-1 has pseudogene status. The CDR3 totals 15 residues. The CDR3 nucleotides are TGTGCCAGCAGCAATCCTGGCAGGGAGGGCCACGAGCAGTACTTC. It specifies CASSNPGREGHEQYF.

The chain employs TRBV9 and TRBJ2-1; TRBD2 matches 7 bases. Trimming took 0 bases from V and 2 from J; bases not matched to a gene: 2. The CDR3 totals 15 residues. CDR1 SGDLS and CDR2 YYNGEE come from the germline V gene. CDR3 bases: TGTGCCAGCAGCGTAGGAGGGAGGGCCTACAATGAGCAGTTCTTC. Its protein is CASSVGGRAYNEQFF.

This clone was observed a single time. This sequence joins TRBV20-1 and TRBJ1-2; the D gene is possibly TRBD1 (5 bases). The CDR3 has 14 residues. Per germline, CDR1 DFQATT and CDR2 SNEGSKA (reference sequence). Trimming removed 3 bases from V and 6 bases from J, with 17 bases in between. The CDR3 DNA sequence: TGCAGTGCTAGTGATCGGGGGAGGACGGATGGCTACACCTTC. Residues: CSASDRGRTDGYTF.

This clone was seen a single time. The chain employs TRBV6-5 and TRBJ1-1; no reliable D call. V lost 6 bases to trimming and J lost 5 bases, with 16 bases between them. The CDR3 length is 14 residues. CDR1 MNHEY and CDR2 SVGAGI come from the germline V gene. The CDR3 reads CASRRTRAETEAFF. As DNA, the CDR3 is TGTGCCAGCAGACGGACTAGGGCGGAAACTGAAGCTTTCTTT.

The CDR3 nucleotides are TGTGCCACTCGCTACGTAACAGGGGGCAATCGACAGCCCCAGCATTTT. It yields the protein CATRYVTGGNRQPQHF. The V gene is TRBV28, the J gene TRBJ1-5; the match to TRBD1 covers 9 bases. Germline loops: CDR1 MDHEN, CDR2 SYDVKM. Losses at the gene ends were 10 bases for V and 7 bases for J; bases not matched to a gene: 17. This CDR3 comprises 16 residues.

In DNA form, the CDR3 reads TGTGCCAGCAGCCAAGATCAGCCTCGCGGGGTGTTTTTT. Translating gives CASSQDQPRGVFF. J is TRBJ1-4 and V is TRBV3-1 (or the pseudogene TRBV3-2); D not certain. Trimming removed 0 bases at V and 15 bases at J, with 14 bases between. Germline V gives CDR1 LGHDT, CDR2 YNNKEL (reference sequence). CDR3 size: 13 residues.

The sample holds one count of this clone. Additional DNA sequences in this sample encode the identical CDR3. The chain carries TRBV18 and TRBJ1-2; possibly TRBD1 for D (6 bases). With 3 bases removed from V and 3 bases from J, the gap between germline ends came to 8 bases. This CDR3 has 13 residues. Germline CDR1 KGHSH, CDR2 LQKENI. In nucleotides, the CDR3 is TGTGCCAGCTCACCGAACAGGGACTATGGCTACACCTTC. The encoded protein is CASSPNRDYGYTF.

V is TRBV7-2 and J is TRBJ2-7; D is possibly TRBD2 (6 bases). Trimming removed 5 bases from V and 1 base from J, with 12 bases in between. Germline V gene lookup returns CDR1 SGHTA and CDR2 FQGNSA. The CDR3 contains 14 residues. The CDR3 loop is CASSARDSSYEQYF. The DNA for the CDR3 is TGTGCCAGCAGCGCAAGGGACTCATCCTACGAGCAGTACTTC.

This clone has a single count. The CDR3 spells CASSKDTGQANYGYTF. Written as DNA, the CDR3 is TGCGCCAGCAGCAAAGATACAGGACAAGCTAACTATGGCTACACCTTC. V is TRBV5-1 and J is TRBJ1-2, with a weak D call TRBD1 (5 bases). With 4 bases removed from V and 0 bases from J, the gap between germline ends came to 16 bases. Germline lookup yields CDR1 SGHRS and CDR2 YFSETQ. The CDR3 is made up of 16 amino acids.

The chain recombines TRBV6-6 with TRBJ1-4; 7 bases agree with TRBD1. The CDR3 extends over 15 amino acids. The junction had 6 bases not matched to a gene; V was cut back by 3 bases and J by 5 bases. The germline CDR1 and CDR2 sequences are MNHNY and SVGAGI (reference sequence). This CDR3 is CASSYNRDSNEKLFF. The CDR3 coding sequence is TGTGCCAGCAGTTATAACAGGGACAGCAATGAAAAACTGTTTTTT.

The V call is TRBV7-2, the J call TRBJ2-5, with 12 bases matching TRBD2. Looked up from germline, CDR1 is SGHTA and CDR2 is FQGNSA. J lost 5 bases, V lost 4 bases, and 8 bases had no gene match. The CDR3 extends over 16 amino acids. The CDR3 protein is CASSSRLAGEVETQYF. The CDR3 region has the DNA TGTGCCAGCAGCTCTAGACTAGCGGGAGAGGTGGAGACCCAGTACTTC.

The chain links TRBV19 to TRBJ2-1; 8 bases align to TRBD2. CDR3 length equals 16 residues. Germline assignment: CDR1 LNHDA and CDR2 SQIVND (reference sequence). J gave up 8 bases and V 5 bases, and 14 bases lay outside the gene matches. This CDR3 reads CASSPIPLGLVDEQFF. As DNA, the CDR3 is TGTGCCAGTAGTCCTATACCCTTGGGACTAGTCGATGAGCAGTTCTTC.

The CDR3 nucleotides are TGTGCCAGCAGTTTCCCTACGGGCTACGAGCAGTACTTC. Its protein product is CASSFPTGYEQYF. The gene calls are TRBV28 and TRBJ2-7; D not resolved. The V and J ends lost 3 bases and 3 bases respectively, with 9 bases between them. Germline V gene sequence: CDR1 MDHEN, CDR2 SYDVKM. This CDR3 region has 13 residues.

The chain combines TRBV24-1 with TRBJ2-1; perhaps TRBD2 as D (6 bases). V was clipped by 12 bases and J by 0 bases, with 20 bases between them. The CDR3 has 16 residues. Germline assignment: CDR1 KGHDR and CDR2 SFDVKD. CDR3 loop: CAGGSADESSYNEQFF. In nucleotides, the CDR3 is TGTGCCGGGGGGAGCGCCGACGAAAGCTCCTACAATGAGCAGTTCTTC.

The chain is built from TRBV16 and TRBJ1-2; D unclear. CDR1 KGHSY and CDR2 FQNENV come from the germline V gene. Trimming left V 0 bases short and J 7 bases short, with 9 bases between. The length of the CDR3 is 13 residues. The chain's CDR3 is CASSQSAEVGYTF. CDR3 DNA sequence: TGTGCCAGCAGCCAATCTGCAGAGGTTGGCTACACCTTC.

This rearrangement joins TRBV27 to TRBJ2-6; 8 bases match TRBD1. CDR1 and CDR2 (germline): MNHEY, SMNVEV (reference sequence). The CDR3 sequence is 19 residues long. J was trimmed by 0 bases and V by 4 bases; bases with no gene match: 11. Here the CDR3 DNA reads TGTGCCAGCAGTTCGACAGGGGTAGCGCGATTCTCTGGGGCCAACGTCCTGACTTTC. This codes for CASSSTGVARFSGANVLTF.